The present entry profiles one T cell receptor beta chain with its context. The CDR3 is 18 amino acids. The germline gives CDR1 MNHEY, CDR2 SVGEGT. Trimming removed 2 bases from V and 7 bases from J; junction bases left unmatched: 13. The method was immunoSEQ multiplex PCR; TCRdb's version includes in-frame clones alone and lacks a portion of them. The sample has just under 60,000 clones, 65% to 80% seen once. This record belongs to a study of blood T cell repertoires in COVID-19. The J gene is TRBJ2-1, the V gene TRBV6-2 or TRBV6-3, with 11 bases fitting TRBD2. The origin of this receptor is a human donor in a cohort sampled during active COVID-19. Sequencing used peripheral blood. In nucleotides, the CDR3 is TGTGCCAGCAGTTACCCACTCGGGGATAGCGGGAGGGGTAATGAGCAGTTCTTC. Translating gives CASSYPLGDSGRGNEQFF.